These T cell receptor beta chains were read from a single sample in a study of T cell responses to AZD1222 COVID-19 vaccine. The repertoire was sequenced with immunoSEQ multiplex PCR; TCRdb's copy has only in-frame clones and lacks some. The data show more than 250,000 clones, about 92% seen once. Sequencing used peripheral blood, obtained on day 0 of AZD1222 vaccination. The source is an adult in good health. The CDR3 runs from the conserved cysteine through the conserved F or W. The D gene is left open where the match is weak. Not every row has a clone size; where given, it reads once, few, many or a size class.

clone_size: -; j_call: TRBJ2-3; d_call: TRBD1; v_call: TRBV5-1; cdr3_aa: CASRPLQGASTDTQYF; cdr3_nt: TGCGCCAGCAGACCCCTCCAGGGGGCGAGCACAGATACGCAGTATTTT
clone_size: -; j_call: TRBJ2-7; d_call: TRBD1; v_call: TRBV2; cdr3_aa: CASTLGQGLEQYF; cdr3_nt: TGTGCCAGCACTCTGGGACAGGGTCTCGAGCAGTACTTC
clone_size: -; j_call: TRBJ1-1; d_call: -; v_call: TRBV10-2; cdr3_aa: CASSEWGDRVAFF; cdr3_nt: TGCGCCAGCAGTGAGTGGGGGGACCGGGTAGCTTTCTTT
clone_size: -; j_call: TRBJ2-6; d_call: -; v_call: TRBV4-2; cdr3_aa: CASSQGGEASVLTF; cdr3_nt: TGTGCCAGCAGCCAAGGGGGGGAGGCGAGCGTCCTGACTTTC
clone_size: -; j_call: TRBJ2-7; d_call: TRBD1; v_call: TRBV30; cdr3_aa: CAWTQTGGSYEQYF; cdr3_nt: TGTGCCTGGACTCAGACAGGGGGGTCCTACGAGCAGTACTTC
clone_size: -; j_call: TRBJ2-1; d_call: -; v_call: TRBV5-1; cdr3_aa: CASSLRGGGYEQFF; cdr3_nt: TGCGCCAGCAGCCTGCGGGGAGGAGGGTATGAGCAGTTCTTC
clone_size: -; j_call: TRBJ1-5; d_call: -; v_call: TRBV4-1; cdr3_aa: CASSPQGFLNQPQHF; cdr3_nt: TGCGCCAGCAGCCCCCAAGGGTTTCTAAATCAGCCCCAGCATTTT
clone_size: -; j_call: TRBJ1-5; d_call: -; v_call: TRBV5-1; cdr3_aa: CASSLGRAPGTQPQHF; cdr3_nt: TGCGCCAGCAGCTTGGGGAGGGCCCCAGGGACTCAGCCCCAGCATTTT
clone_size: few; j_call: TRBJ1-6; d_call: TRBD1; v_call: TRBV5-6; cdr3_aa: CASSPDRGSSYNSPLHF; cdr3_nt: TGTGCCAGCAGCCCGGACAGGGGATCGAGCTATAATTCACCCCTCCACTTT
clone_size: -; j_call: TRBJ1-1; d_call: TRBD1; v_call: TRBV18; cdr3_aa: CASSGPGQTEAFF; cdr3_nt: TGTGCCAGCTCGGGACCGGGACAGACTGAAGCTTTCTTT
clone_size: -; j_call: TRBJ2-5; d_call: -; v_call: TRBV27; cdr3_aa: CASGRIQETQYF; cdr3_nt: TGTGCCAGCGGACGGATTCAAGAGACCCAGTACTTC
clone_size: -; j_call: TRBJ2-2; d_call: -; v_call: TRBV19; cdr3_aa: CASSVQGTGELFF; cdr3_nt: TGTGCCAGTAGTGTACAGGGTACCGGGGAGCTGTTTTTT
clone_size: -; j_call: TRBJ2-7; d_call: TRBD1; v_call: TRBV7-2; cdr3_aa: CASSRGQGSNEQYF; cdr3_nt: TGTGCCAGCAGCCGCGGACAGGGAAGTAACGAGCAGTACTTC
clone_size: -; j_call: TRBJ2-3; d_call: -; v_call: TRBV6-5; cdr3_aa: CASSYSASTDTQYF; cdr3_nt: TGTGCCAGCAGTTACTCGGCCAGCACAGATACGCAGTATTTT
clone_size: -; j_call: TRBJ2-5; d_call: -; v_call: TRBV6-1; cdr3_aa: CASSEGAAGFLETQYF; cdr3_nt: TGTGCCAGCAGTGAAGGAGCAGCAGGCTTCCTGGAGACCCAGTACTTC
clone_size: -; j_call: TRBJ1-5; d_call: -; v_call: TRBV20-1; cdr3_aa: CSASWVGSNQPQHF; cdr3_nt: TGCAGTGCTAGTTGGGTGGGAAGCAATCAGCCCCAGCATTTT
clone_size: -; j_call: TRBJ1-1; d_call: -; v_call: TRBV3-1/TRBV3-2; cdr3_aa: CASSLSEGEAFF; cdr3_nt: TGTGCCAGCAGCCTCAGTGAGGGGGAAGCTTTCTTT